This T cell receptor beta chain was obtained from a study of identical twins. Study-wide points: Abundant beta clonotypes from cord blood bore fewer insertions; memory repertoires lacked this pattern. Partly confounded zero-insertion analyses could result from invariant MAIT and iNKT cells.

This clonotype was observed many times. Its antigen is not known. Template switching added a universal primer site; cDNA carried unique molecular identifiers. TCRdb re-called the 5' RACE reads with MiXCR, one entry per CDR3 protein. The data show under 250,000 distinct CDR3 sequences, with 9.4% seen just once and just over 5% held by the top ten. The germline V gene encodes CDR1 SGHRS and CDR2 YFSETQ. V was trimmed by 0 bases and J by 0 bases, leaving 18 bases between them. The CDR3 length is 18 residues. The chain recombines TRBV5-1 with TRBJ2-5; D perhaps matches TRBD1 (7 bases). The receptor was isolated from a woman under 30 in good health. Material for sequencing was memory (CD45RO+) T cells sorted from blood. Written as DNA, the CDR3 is TGCGCCAGCAGCTTGGCCAGGGGGGCAGTGAAGAACCAAGAGACCCAGTACTTC. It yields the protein CASSLARGAVKNQETQYF.